This TCR beta chain stems from a study of OX40 agonist ivuxolimab in advanced cancers. Study in general: Three patients responded partially, comprising one with hepatocellular carcinoma and two with cutaneous melanoma. Study-level findings and limits: Undetermined was the antigen specificity of the expanded peripheral T cells.

Of note for this clone: Its target is not known.

Anyone with autoimmune disease history or systemic immunosuppression was excluded. Sequenced by immunoSEQ multiplex PCR; TCRdb stores in-frame clones only, minus some. The table lists about 54,000 clones, 80% to 90% of them singletons. The CDR3 is 16 residues long. The sample was CD4+ or CD8+ T cells sorted from blood, taken in a trial of the OX40 agonist ivuxolimab. This receptor was identified in an adult with an advanced solid tumor such as melanoma, head and neck, liver or kidney cancer. V gene TRBV21-1 combines with J gene TRBJ1-1; TRBD1, the table's D call, lacks a check against the DNA. TRBV21-1 has pseudogene status. The CDR3 DNA follows: TGTGCCAGCAGCTCATGGGACAGGGCGCAGGATTCCACGGCTTTCTTT. Protein product: CASSSWDRAQDSTAFF.